The 15 T cell receptor beta chains listed next were all sequenced from one sample in a study of cytomegalovirus exposure and HLA in healthy donors. Here immunoSEQ multiplex PCR was the method, and the copy in TCRdb shows in-frame clones only, minus some. The data show about 130,000 clones, 89% seen once. Sequenced input: PBMCs. These receptors came from a young woman in good health and CMV-seronegative.

The rearrangement uses TRBV5-1 and TRBJ2-7, with 11 positions matching TRBD1. The germline CDR1 and CDR2 sequences are SGHRS and YFSETQ. This CDR3 is built from 14 residues. V trimming: 4 bases; J trimming: 6 bases; junction bases outside the gene matches: 6. CDR3 in amino acids: CASSGGTGGGEQYF. The CDR3 DNA is TGCGCCAGCAGCGGGGGGACAGGGGGTGGCGAGCAGTACTTC.

This rearrangement joins TRBV5-1 to TRBJ2-5, with 8 positions matching TRBD1. V lost 4 bases to trimming and J lost 5 bases; unmatched junction nucleotides: 10. Germline V gene lookup returns CDR1 SGHRS and CDR2 YFSETQ. The length of the CDR3 is 15 residues. The CDR3 nucleotides read TGCGCCAGCAGCCCGAGACAGGGGCCGGAGGAGACCCAGTACTTC. It yields the protein CASSPRQGPEETQYF. Drawing the rest from reference TRBV5-1 and TRBJ2-5, the complete variable domain is KAGVTQTPRYLIKTRGQQVTLSCSPISGHRSVSWYQQTPGQGLQFLFEYFSETQRNKGNFPGRFSGRQFSNSRSEMNVSTLELGDSALYLCASSPRQGPEETQYFGPGTRLLVL.

In nucleotides, the CDR3 is TGTGCCAGCAGCTCAGGACTCTCGAACACTGAAGCTTTCTTT. It specifies CASSSGLSNTEAFF. The J gene is TRBJ1-1, the V gene TRBV7-9; D not certain. Per the germline V gene, CDR1 is SEHNR and CDR2 is FQNEAQ (reference sequence). Trimming stripped 4 bases from V and 1 base from J, with 10 bases between. This CDR3 is built from 14 residues.

The chain has TRBV28 and TRBJ2-2; the match to TRBD2 covers 7 bases. CDR1 and CDR2 (germline): MDHEN, SYDVKM. V dropped 9 bases and J dropped 1; count of bases not matched to a gene: 5. The CDR3 length is 14 residues. CDR3 residues: CASWERGNTGELFF. CDR3 coding DNA: TGTGCCAGTTGGGAGCGGGGGAACACCGGGGAGCTGTTTTTT.

This chain connects TRBV2 to TRBJ1-1; 8 bases match TRBD1. Germline V gene data show CDR1 as SNHLY and CDR2 as FYNNEI. This CDR3 comprises 13 residues. V lost 7 bases, J lost 4 bases, and 5 bases stayed unmatched. CDR3 residues: CASTDREGTEAFF. The CDR3 nucleotides read TGTGCCAGCACGGACAGGGAGGGCACTGAAGCTTTCTTT.

In this sample, this clone turned up once. This chain connects TRBV28 to TRBJ2-7; 11 bases are shared with TRBD2. Germline V gene data show CDR1 as MDHEN and CDR2 as SYDVKM. This CDR3 contains 14 residues. Losses at the gene ends were 8 bases for V and 4 bases for J; bases not matched to a gene: 7. CDR3 sequence reads: CASGRLAGKYEQYF. Here the CDR3 DNA reads TGTGCCAGCGGCAGACTAGCGGGAAAGTACGAGCAGTACTTC.

The chain combines TRBV10-2 with TRBJ2-2; D gene unclear. V shed 0 bases and J shed 2 bases, with 4 bases lying between them. CDR1 is WSHSY, CDR2 SAAADI, per germline. This CDR3 has 14 amino acids. In nucleotides, the CDR3 is TGCGCCAGCAGTGAGTCACTCAACACCGGGGAGCTGTTTTTT. This gives the protein CASSESLNTGELFF.

This clone was seen a single time. The chain uses TRBV6-1 and TRBJ1-2, with 10 positions matching TRBD1. Germline values: CDR1 MNHNS, CDR2 SASEGT. There are 14 residues in the CDR3. J lost 7 bases, V lost 5 bases, and 7 bases had no gene match. CDR3 sequence reads: CASSTDRGSGGYTF. The CDR3 DNA reads as TGTGCCAGCAGTACGGACAGGGGGAGTGGTGGCTACACCTTC.

The chain recombines TRBV29-1 with TRBJ2-1; D may be TRBD2 (7 bases). Germline assignment: CDR1 SQVTM and CDR2 ANQGSEA. This CDR3 is 16 amino acids long. V dropped 6 bases and J dropped 0 bases, with 18 bases sitting between them. CDR3 bases: TGCAGCGTCCTTACTCTAGGGGGGGTCTCCTACAATGAGCAGTTCTTC. It encodes CSVLTLGGVSYNEQFF.

This clone has only one observation. The chain is built from TRBV4-2 and TRBJ2-4; TRBD1 matches 9 bases. Germline V gene lookup returns CDR1 LGHNA and CDR2 YNFKEQ. Germline trimming cut 0 bases from V and 8 bases from J; bases unmatched to any gene: 8. This CDR3 has 16 residues. The chain's CDR3 is CASSQDPGQGTDIQYF. CDR3 in DNA: TGTGCCAGCAGCCAAGATCCGGGACAGGGCACCGACATTCAGTACTTC.

This clone was recorded only once. This chain uses TRBV4-1 with TRBJ2-1; tentatively, D is TRBD2 (7 bases). Per the germline V gene, CDR1 is MGHRA and CDR2 is YSYEKL. This CDR3 contains 16 residues. V lost 2 bases and J 5 bases, leaving 16 bases between the germline ends. CDR3 coding DNA: TGCGCCAGCAGCCAAAGAGGGGGGGTCTTGGACAATGAGCAGTTCTTC. Its translation is CASSQRGGVLDNEQFF.

CDR3 loop: CASSLDPRLGLAGVQETQYF. CDR3 DNA: TGTGCCAGCAGCTTAGATCCGAGGCTGGGCCTAGCGGGAGTTCAAGAGACCCAGTACTTC. The genes are TRBV11-3 and TRBJ2-5; 10 bases line up with TRBD2. Germline trimming cut 0 bases from V and 2 bases from J; bases unmatched to any gene: 15. Looked up from germline, CDR1 is SGHNT and CDR2 is YENEEA. The length of the CDR3 is 20 residues.

The rearrangement joins TRBV4-2 to TRBJ2-7, with TRBD1 matching over 7 bases. The V and J ends lost 0 bases and 2 bases, in that order; junction bases with no gene match: 4. CDR3 length: 15 amino acids. Germline V gene data show CDR1 as LGHNA and CDR2 as YNFKEQ. CDR3: CASSQDRGGAYEQYF. For the CDR3, the DNA is TGTGCCAGCAGCCAAGATCGAGGGGGCGCCTACGAGCAGTACTTC.

Written as DNA, the CDR3 is TGCGCCAGCAGCTTGTCTTTGGACAGTCAAAACACAGATACGCAGTATTTT. The encoded protein is CASSLSLDSQNTDTQYF. The chain employs TRBV5-1 and TRBJ2-3; TRBD1 is a possible D gene (6 bases). V was pared by 1 base and J by 2 bases, with 17 bases between. Germline-derived CDR1 and CDR2 are SGHRS and YFSETQ. The CDR3 runs 17 residues.

The chain couples TRBV7-2 to TRBJ2-7, with TRBD2 matching over 13 bases. J gave up 7 bases and V 2 bases, and 5 bases lay outside the gene matches. Looked up from germline, CDR1 is SGHTA and CDR2 is FQGNSA. The CDR3 spans 15 residues. CDR3 bases: TGTGCCAGCAGCTTACCGCGGACTAGCGGGAGAGAGCAGTACTTC. Amino acid sequence: CASSLPRTSGREQYF.